The rows below give T cell receptor beta chains drawn from one sample of a study of identical twins. TCRdb ran MiXCR on the 5' RACE reads and lists one entry per CDR3 protein. The sample lists roughly 690,000 distinct CDR3 sequences, approximately 21% occurring once. Another study also made use of these data, one on T cells expressing NK-cell markers.

Sequencing was done on a sample of PBMCs. These receptors were taken from a young woman in good health. Both conserved end residues are part of each CDR3. A D gene is named only where the DNA matches it firmly. Not all rows give a size; the values are once, few, many and, for expanded clones, a class.

V	D	size	J	length	DNA	CDR3
TRBV5-5	-	-	TRBJ2-5	12	TGTGCCAGCAGACAGTTACAAGAGACCCAGTACTTC	CASRQLQETQYF
TRBV5-5	-	-	TRBJ2-2	15	TGTGCCAGCAGCTTGGCTCTGAGGAACACCGGGGAGCTGTTTTTT	CASSLALRNTGELFF
TRBV5-5	-	-	TRBJ2-1	10	TGTGCCAGCAGCTTCGGCCTCCAGTTCTTC	CASSFGLQFF
TRBV7-3	TRBD2	-	TRBJ2-5	18	TGTGCCAGCAGCTTAATCGGCCCAGCGGGGGGCCACGGAGGGACCCAGTACTTC	CASSLIGPAGGHGGTQYF
TRBV27	-	-	TRBJ1-4	15	TGTGCCAGCAGTTTTTACGGGGGGACTAATGAAAAACTGTTTTTT	CASSFYGGTNEKLFF
TRBV6-1	TRBD2	-	TRBJ2-1	13	TGTGCCAGCGCGGGAGATAACGGCAATGAGCAGTTCTTC	CASAGDNGNEQFF
TRBV6-1	TRBD2	few	TRBJ2-1	15	TGTGCCAGCATCAGGACTAGCGGGAGAGGGTATGAGCAGTTCTTC	CASIRTSGRGYEQFF
TRBV5-8	-	-	TRBJ1-1	13	TGTGCCAGCAGCCGGGGCACCGAGGCTGAAGCTTTCTTT	CASSRGTEAEAFF
TRBV7-6	-	few	TRBJ1-4	14	TGTGCCAGCAGCTTTGCCGACGACGGGCGGAAACTGTTTTTT	CASSFADDGRKLFF
TRBV7-2	TRBD2	-	TRBJ2-1	17	TGTGCCAGCAGCCCCCTCGCGGGAGCGGGCTCCTACAATGAGCAGTTCTTC	CASSPLAGAGSYNEQFF
TRBV12-3/TRBV12-4	-	-	TRBJ2-1	15	TGTGCCAGCAGTTCCGACAGGGAGGCCTACAATGAGCAGTTCTTC	CASSSDREAYNEQFF
TRBV12-3/TRBV12-4	-	few	TRBJ1-6	11	TGTGCCAGCAGCCGAAGGGGGACCCTCCACTTT	CASSRRGTLHF
TRBV5-1	TRBD1	few	TRBJ1-2	16	TGCGCCAGCAGCGGGACAGGACGAACCAAAAACTATGGCTACACCTTC	CASSGTGRTKNYGYTF
TRBV24-1	TRBD1	-	TRBJ2-1	14	TGTGCCACCAGTGACGGGACAGGGCTCAATGAGCAGTTCTTC	CATSDGTGLNEQFF
TRBV6-6	-	few	TRBJ2-3	12	TGTGCCAGCAGTTACGGAGCGGGTACGCAGTATTTT	CASSYGAGTQYF
TRBV7-2	-	many	TRBJ2-7	14	TGTGCCAGCAGTCTCACGAGCGGACTCTACGAGCAGTACTTC	CASSLTSGLYEQYF
TRBV5-1	-	many	TRBJ1-4	14	TGCGCCAGCAGCTTGGAGCGCCAGGATGAAAAACTGTTTTTT	CASSLERQDEKLFF
TRBV12-3/TRBV12-4	TRBD2	-	TRBJ2-5	15	TGTGCCAGCAGCCCGAGGGGCGGGAGTTTTGAGACCCAGTACTTC	CASSPRGGSFETQYF
TRBV20-1	-	-	TRBJ2-3	12	TGCAGTGCTAGAGGGGCGGGTGGGACGCAGTATTTT	CSARGAGGTQYF
TRBV12-3/TRBV12-4	-	once	TRBJ2-5	13	TGTGCCAGCAGGGGAACAGGGCCAGAGACCCAGTACTTC	CASRGTGPETQYF
TRBV2	-	-	TRBJ2-7	12	TGTGCCAGCAGTGTAAGGGGTACCGAGCAGTACTTC	CASSVRGTEQYF
TRBV7-2	-	many	TRBJ2-7	13	TGTGCCAGCAGCTTAGAACTACGATACGAGCAGTACTTC	CASSLELRYEQYF
TRBV12-3/TRBV12-4	TRBD2	-	TRBJ2-7	17	TGTGCCAGCAGTCCCTCTGGTTGGGGGAGGGCCTCCTACGAGCAGTACTTC	CASSPSGWGRASYEQYF
TRBV10-3	-	many	TRBJ2-7	12	TGTGCCATCAGTGAGACTGGAGGCGAGCAGTACTTC	CAISETGGEQYF
TRBV7-9	-	-	TRBJ2-1	13	TGTGCCAGCAGCATCCCTCCGACGGGTGAGCAGTTCTTC	CASSIPPTGEQFF
TRBV10-3	-	few	TRBJ2-7	12	TGTGCCATCAGTGACCTAGAGGCCGAGCAGTACTTC	CAISDLEAEQYF
TRBV13	-	few	TRBJ2-5	13	TGTGCCAGCAGCCAACAGGGTCAAGAGACCCAGTACTTC	CASSQQGQETQYF
TRBV7-9	-	many	TRBJ2-1	15	TGTGCCAGCAGCTCCCCTAAAGGGAACTACAATGAGCAGTTCTTC	CASSSPKGNYNEQFF
TRBV5-1	-	-	TRBJ2-7	13	TGCGCCAGCAGCGCCCGGAGCGGTTACGAGCAGTACTTC	CASSARSGYEQYF
TRBV29-1	TRBD2	-	TRBJ2-5	16	TGCAGCATTCGAACCCTTGGCGGGAGAGGGTTGGAGACCCAGTACTTC	CSIRTLGGRGLETQYF
TRBV29-1	TRBD1	few	TRBJ2-1	15	TGCAGCGTTCTCGGGACAGGGAATAATTACAATGAGCAGTTCTTC	CSVLGTGNNYNEQFF
TRBV18	-	-	TRBJ2-5	13	TGTGCCAGCTCAGCCTCCTTACAAGAGACCCAGTACTTC	CASSASLQETQYF
TRBV6-2/TRBV6-3	-	-	TRBJ2-3	15	TGTGCCAGCAGACCCTTGGGGGAGCCCACAGATACGCAGTATTTT	CASRPLGEPTDTQYF
TRBV12-2	-	-	TRBJ2-2	18	TGTGCAAGTCGCTCTCCCTGGGGCCTCGAACCCCACACCGGGGAGCTGTTTTTT	CASRSPWGLEPHTGELFF
TRBV4-1	-	many	TRBJ2-2	14	TGCGCCAGCAGGAAATTGGAGTACTCCGGGGAGCTGTTTTTT	CASRKLEYSGELFF
TRBV7-9	-	-	TRBJ2-6	15	TGTGCCAGCAGCTTTTCAAGCTCTGGGGCCAACGTCCTGACTTTC	CASSFSSSGANVLTF
TRBV7-2	-	-	TRBJ2-7	17	TGTGCCAGCACCACGACATTTACCCCCACAGGTTCCTACGAGCAGTACTTC	CASTTTFTPTGSYEQYF
TRBV12-3/TRBV12-4	TRBD2	-	TRBJ2-3	16	TGTGCCACCTGTTTTCGACTAGCGGGATGTAAAGATACGCAGTATTTT	CATCFRLAGCKDTQYF
TRBV20-1	-	few	TRBJ1-2	14	TGCAGTGCTACCCGAGGGCATACTTCTACTGGCTACACCTTC	CSATRGHTSTGYTF
TRBV16	-	-	TRBJ2-2	17	TGTGCCAGCAGCCTACTCAAATCAGGAATTCTTACCGGGGAGCTGTTTTTT	CASSLLKSGILTGELFF
TRBV20-1	-	few	TRBJ2-1	10	TGCAGTGCTGGGGACTATGAGCAGTTCTTC	CSAGDYEQFF
TRBV5-6	-	-	TRBJ2-7	14	TGTGCCAGCAGCTCGACGGAGGGTATCGACGAGCAGTACTTC	CASSSTEGIDEQYF
TRBV9	-	-	TRBJ1-5	13	TGTGCCAGCAGTTTATATGAAAATCAGCCCCAGCATTTT	CASSLYENQPQHF
TRBV6-5	-	-	TRBJ2-7	15	TGTGCCAGCAGTTACTCGTGGGGGACTTTCTACGAGCAGTACTTC	CASSYSWGTFYEQYF
TRBV12-3/TRBV12-4	-	few	TRBJ2-1	17	TGTGCCAGCAGTGACATTAGAGGCTCTCGACGACACAATGAGCAGTTCTTC	CASSDIRGSRRHNEQFF
TRBV15	-	few	TRBJ2-7	15	TGTGCCACCAGCCGTGCCATGGGACTGCGGTACGAGCAGTACTTC	CATSRAMGLRYEQYF
TRBV25-1	-	few	TRBJ2-7	10	TGTGCCAGCATGGGGGCTAATCTGTACTTC	CASMGANLYF
TRBV6-2/TRBV6-3	TRBD2	-	TRBJ2-7	15	TGTGCCAGCAGTTACCAACTAGCGGTTTCCTACGAGCAGTACTTC	CASSYQLAVSYEQYF
TRBV10-3	-	many	TRBJ2-5	12	TGTGCCATCAGTTTTCGGGGGGAGACCCAGTACTTC	CAISFRGETQYF
TRBV29-1	-	few	TRBJ1-1	12	TGCAGGGGGGGGAACCCGAACACTGAAGCTTTCTTT	CRGGNPNTEAFF
TRBV12-3/TRBV12-4	-	many	TRBJ2-7	15	TGTGCCAGCACCCTGGTAGCCTCGATCTCCTACGAGCAGTACTTC	CASTLVASISYEQYF
TRBV7-2	-	few	TRBJ2-1	14	TGTGCCAGCAGCTCCGGCACCTCTAGCGCCCTTCAGTTCTTC	CASSSGTSSALQFF
TRBV5-1	-	few	TRBJ2-2	15	TGCGCCAGCAGCTTACGACAGACGAACACCGGGGAGCTGTTTTTT	CASSLRQTNTGELFF